Listed below are T cell receptor beta chains from one sample, sequenced in a study of T-cell reconstitution after alpha-beta-depleted transplantation in children. One entry per CDR3 protein results from TCRdb running MiXCR on the PCR reads. Of hundreds of thousands of distinct CDR3 sequences listed, nearly 10% are singletons. The sequences come from PBMCs from the stem cell graft donor, collected from the stem cell graft. The receptors shown here come from a human donor who donated a stem cell graft to a child with SCID. The CDR3 runs from the conserved cysteine through the conserved F or W. The D gene is left open where the match is weak. Size values are once, few and many counts, or a class for expanded clones, and some rows have none.

CDR3 length,D gene,J gene,clone size,V gene,CDR3 protein,CDR3 DNA
16,NA,TRBJ1-3,few,TRBV7-9,CASSLGKGDNGNTIYF,TGTGCCAGCAGCTTAGGGAAGGGGGACAACGGAAACACCATATATTTT
14,NA,TRBJ1-2,few,TRBV27,CASSPSPTRVGYTF,TGTGCCAGCAGCCCTTCCCCTACAAGAGTCGGCTACACCTTC
13,NA,TRBJ2-7,few,TRBV14,CASSYGLAGEQYF,TGTGCCAGCAGCTACGGGCTAGCAGGCGAGCAGTACTTC
16,TRBD2,TRBJ2-1,few,TRBV12-3/TRBV12-4,CASSPASGGALGEQFF,TGTGCCAGCAGCCCCGCTAGCGGGGGGGCTTTAGGTGAGCAGTTCTTC
13,NA,TRBJ1-1,many,TRBV5-1,CASSLGQGSEAFF,TGCGCCAGCAGCTTGGGGCAGGGCTCTGAAGCTTTCTTT
14,NA,TRBJ2-1,NA,TRBV18,CASSPVQPPHRQFF,TGTGCCAGCTCACCTGTTCAACCCCCCCACCGCCAGTTCTTC
15,TRBD1,TRBJ2-7,many,TRBV2,CASTMLGQGSYEQYF,TGTGCCAGCACCATGTTGGGACAGGGGAGTTACGAGCAGTACTTC
14,NA,TRBJ2-3,NA,TRBV18,CASSPPGGSDTQYF,TGTGCCAGCTCACCACCGGGTGGGTCAGATACGCAGTATTTT
14,TRBD1,TRBJ1-6,NA,TRBV12-3/TRBV12-4,CASSFGTENSPLHF,TGTGCCAGCAGTTTTGGGACAGAGAATTCACCCCTCCACTTT
15,TRBD1,TRBJ1-2,NA,TRBV5-6,CASSHKRDRGGGYTF,TGTGCCAGCAGCCATAAGAGAGACAGGGGAGGCGGCTACACCTTC
12,NA,TRBJ1-1,few,TRBV7-9,CASSPTRLEAFF,TGTGCCAGCAGCCCCACCCGGTTGGAAGCTTTCTTT
14,NA,TRBJ1-2,many,TRBV29-1,CSVEDGEVNYGYTF,TGCAGCGTTGAAGACGGAGAAGTGAACTATGGCTACACCTTC
12,TRBD1,TRBJ2-2,many,TRBV4-1,CASSLRTGQLFF,TGCGCCAGCAGCCTCAGGACAGGGCAGCTGTTTTTT
14,NA,TRBJ2-1,many,TRBV29-1,CSVGAFSSYNEQFF,TGCAGCGTGGGGGCCTTCAGCTCCTACAATGAGCAGTTCTTC
14,TRBD1,TRBJ1-4,few,TRBV6-1,CASSERGGREKLFF,TGTGCCAGCAGTGAAAGAGGGGGCCGGGAAAAACTGTTTTTT
14,TRBD2,TRBJ2-1,few,TRBV12-3/TRBV12-4,CASSPGLVATEQFF,TGTGCCAGCAGCCCGGGACTAGTGGCTACTGAGCAGTTCTTC
14,TRBD1,TRBJ1-2,few,TRBV10-3,CAIRQTGANYGYTF,TGTGCCATCAGACAGACAGGGGCTAACTATGGCTACACCTTC